Below, 31 T cell receptor beta chains from the same sample are listed, as sequenced in a study of cytomegalovirus exposure and HLA in healthy donors (TCRdb year 2017). Library method: the immunoSEQ multiplex PCR assay. For the multiplex PCR, a mixture combining 60 forward primers for TCR Vbeta segments and 13 reverse primers for TCR Jbeta segments was used. The table was pulled from immuneACCESS by TCRdb, which kept in-frame rearrangements only. Such tables lose some clones; where checked, under half of the loss comes from unresolved V genes, and the rest has no known cause. The sample table lists 130,000 to 150,000 clones, 60% to 85% of them with a count of one. Clones ranked in the top ten supply less than 3.5% of the sample. The sequencing input was PBMCs. These TCRs come from a male donor in good health and CMV-seronegative.

V gene TRBV5-1 combines with J gene TRBJ2-2, with 12 nucleotides matching TRBD2. V trimming: 4 bases; J trimming: 4 bases; junction bases outside the gene matches: 2. The CDR3 totals 15 residues. Germline assignment: CDR1 SGHRS and CDR2 YFSETQ. CDR3 coding DNA: TGCGCCAGCAGCGGGGGACTAGCGGGCACCGGGGAGCTGTTTTTT. This gives the protein CASSGGLAGTGELFF.

This clone appeared a few times. The chain couples TRBV30 to TRBJ1-2; 7 positions agree with TRBD1. This CDR3 region has 16 residues. Per germline, CDR1 GTSNPN and CDR2 SVGIG (reference sequence). V lost 0 bases to trimming and J lost 4 bases; unmatched junction nucleotides: 11. CDR3 coding DNA: TGTGCCTGGAGTGTTCGACAGGGTAGGGGCTTCTATGGCTACACCTTC. This translates into CAWSVRQGRGFYGYTF.

V and J are TRBV11-2 and TRBJ2-1, with D perhaps matching TRBD2 (5 bases). Deletions cut 1 base from V and 0 bases from J, with 7 bases between. This CDR3 comprises 15 residues. CDR1 and CDR2 from the germline V gene are SGHAT and FQNNGV. CDR3 coding DNA: TGTGCCAGCAGCTTAGCGGGATCCTCCTACAATGAGCAGTTCTTC. It specifies CASSLAGSSYNEQFF.

The chain carries TRBV7-3 and TRBJ2-1; TRBD2 matches 9 bases. Trimming cost V 5 bases and J 3 bases; bases outside gene matches: 8. The CDR3 sequence is 16 residues long. The germline V gene has CDR1 SGHTA and CDR2 FQGTGA. CDR3 nucleotide sequence: TGTGCCAGCAGCCCTGCGGGAGGGGGAGACTACAATGAGCAGTTCTTC. Encoded protein: CASSPAGGGDYNEQFF.

The chain combines TRBV6-1 with TRBJ1-5, with 7 bases that match TRBD1. V was clipped by 0 bases and J by 2 bases; unmatched bases: 1. The germline V gene has CDR1 MNHNS and CDR2 SASEGT. CDR3 length equals 15 residues. The DNA for the CDR3 is TGTGCCAGCAGTGAAGCCGGGACAGGCAATCAGCCCCAGCATTTT. Its translation is CASSEAGTGNQPQHF.

The chain carries TRBV11-1 and TRBJ1-1; TRBD1 aligns across 7 bases. Germline V CDR1 and CDR2: SGHAT, FQDESV (reference sequence). V gave up 6 bases and J gave up 5 bases; unmatched junction bases: 3. This CDR3 has 12 residues. The CDR3 loop reads CASSEQGTEAFF. CDR3 sequence (DNA): TGTGCCAGCAGTGAACAGGGGACTGAAGCTTTCTTT.

The sample holds a few counts of this clone. In DNA, the CDR3 is TGTGCCATCAGTGCTAGCGGGAGCGAGGGCTCAAAGAACACCGGGGAGCTGTTTTTT. Protein sequence: CAISASGSEGSKNTGELFF. The chain combines TRBV10-3 with TRBJ2-2; 10 nucleotides line up with TRBD2. The V segment lost 4 bases and the J segment 1 base; nucleotides outside the gene matches: 12. Germline values: CDR1 ENHRY, CDR2 SYGVKD. This CDR3 has 19 residues.

The CDR3 sequence is CASTLRAKTYEQYF. CDR3 sequence (DNA): TGTGCCAGCACCCTAAGAGCCAAGACCTACGAGCAGTACTTC. The chain is built from TRBV6-5 and TRBJ2-7; no clear D. V shed 7 bases and J shed 2 bases, with 15 bases lying between them. CDR1 is MNHEY, CDR2 SVGAGI, per germline. This CDR3 region has 14 residues.

This clone was picked up one time. The chain recombines TRBV28 with TRBJ1-2, with D unresolved. Germline V gene lookup returns CDR1 MDHEN and CDR2 SYDVKM. CDR3 length equals 11 residues. Trimming cost V 5 bases and J 13 bases, with 14 bases left between them. The CDR3 reads CASSPGLGTTF. CDR3 in DNA: TGTGCCAGCAGTCCCGGACTTGGAACCACCTTC.

The sample holds a few counts of this clone. This chain connects TRBV4-2 to TRBJ2-3; the D is unclear. Germline V CDR1 and CDR2: LGHNA, YNFKEQ. This CDR3 spans 13 amino acids. The V end was cut by 0 bases, the J end by 3 bases, with 4 bases between. The CDR3 DNA sequence: TGTGCCAGCAGCCAAGATCAGACAGATACGCAGTATTTT. It specifies CASSQDQTDTQYF.

A word on this clone: A read error may produce the germline difference seen at one junction end. This rearrangement joins TRBV6-6 to TRBJ1-5; 8 bases map to TRBD1. The CDR3 runs 15 residues. Germline CDR1 is MNHNY and CDR2 is SVGAGI (reference sequence). Here the CDR3 DNA reads TGTGCCAGCAGTTATACAGGGGGTGGGTATCAGCTCCAGCATTTT. As protein: CASSYTGGGYQLQHF.

The chain recombines TRBV6-1 with TRBJ1-2; D perhaps matches TRBD1 (6 bases). Trimming took 0 bases from V and 2 from J, leaving 13 bases between them. Germline V lookup: CDR1 MNHNS, CDR2 SASEGT. CDR3 length: 16 residues. The DNA for the CDR3 is TGTGCCAGCAGTGAAGCTCGGGGGGGCTGGAACTATGGCTACACCTTC. Translating gives CASSEARGGWNYGYTF.

This clone was seen only a few times. The chain joins TRBV5-1 to TRBJ2-7, with 9 nucleotides matching TRBD2. The CDR3 totals 14 residues. Losses at the gene ends were 2 bases for V and 5 bases for J; bases not matched to a gene: 5. Germline V gene data show CDR1 as SGHRS and CDR2 as YFSETQ. The CDR3 nucleotides read TGCGCCAGCAGCTTCCCTAGCGGGATGGACGAGCAGTACTTC. It translates to CASSFPSGMDEQYF.

The chain uses TRBV4-2 and TRBJ2-7; TRBD1 is a possible D gene (6 bases). The V and J ends lost 0 bases and 6 bases respectively, with 6 bases between them. From germline, CDR1 is LGHNA and CDR2 YNFKEQ. The CDR3 has 12 amino acids. CDR3 amino acids: CASSQETGEQYF. Written as DNA, the CDR3 is TGTGCCAGCAGCCAAGAGACAGGCGAGCAGTACTTC.

V usage is TRBV25-1 and J usage is TRBJ1-2, with D maybe TRBD1 (6 bases). This CDR3 spans 13 amino acids. In germline, CDR1 is MGHDK, CDR2 SYGVNS. Trimming removed 3 bases from V and 7 bases from J, with 12 bases in between. CDR3 coding DNA: TGTGCCAGCAGTGAGGGGGCTATAGGTGGCTACACCTTC. Encoded protein: CASSEGAIGGYTF.

The chain combines TRBV5-1 with TRBJ1-4; no clear D. The CDR3 contains 16 residues. Germline lookup yields CDR1 SGHRS and CDR2 YFSETQ. V was shortened by 1 base and J by 0 bases, with 10 bases between the two germline ends. As DNA, the CDR3 is TGCGCCAGCAGCTTGACTCCAGGCGCAACTAATGAAAAACTGTTTTTT. Its protein is CASSLTPGATNEKLFF.

The chain employs TRBV5-4 and TRBJ1-3; D is ambiguous. The germline V gene encodes CDR1 SGHNT and CDR2 YYREEE (reference sequence). Deletions cut 0 bases from V and 0 bases from J, with 7 bases between. The CDR3 is 15 residues long. CDR3 sequence reads: CASSLDPYSGNTIYF. CDR3 sequence (DNA): TGTGCCAGCAGCTTGGATCCTTACTCTGGAAACACCATATATTTT. The full variable domain, rest sourced from reference TRBV5-4 and TRBJ1-3, is ETGVTQSPTHLIKTRGQQVTLRCSSQSGHNTVSWYQQALGQGPQFIFQYYREEENGRGNFPPRFSGLQFPNYSSELNVNALELDDSALYLCASSLDPYSGNTIYFGEGSWLTVV.

The chain is built from TRBV5-6 and TRBJ1-5; the D is unclear. This CDR3 region has 16 residues. Deletions cut 4 bases from V and 1 base from J, with 15 bases between. Germline assignment: CDR1 SGHDT and CDR2 YYEEEE. DNA of the CDR3: TGTGCCAGCAGCCTGGCCTCTCGAGGGAGCAATCAGCCCCAGCATTTT. Amino acid sequence: CASSLASRGSNQPQHF.

This clone was seen once. The rearrangement uses TRBV7-8 and TRBJ1-1, with D uncertain. The CDR3 totals 15 residues. The V gene lost 1 base and the J gene lost 1 base, with 10 bases spanning the gap. CDR1 is SGHVS and CDR2 is FQNEAQ in the germline V gene. The CDR3 protein is CASSLVREKNTEAFF. CDR3 coding DNA: TGTGCCAGCAGCTTAGTTAGAGAAAAGAACACTGAAGCTTTCTTT.

The rearrangement joins TRBV6-5 to TRBJ1-4; the D is unclear. Germline V CDR1 and CDR2: MNHEY, SVGAGI. Trimming left V 0 bases short and J 13 bases short, with 9 bases between. The CDR3 is made up of 12 amino acids. CDR3 sequence: CASSYSGSGLFF. In DNA, the CDR3 is TGTGCCAGCAGTTACTCAGGGAGTGGACTGTTTTTT.

The chain couples TRBV5-4 to TRBJ2-7, with 10 bases identical to TRBD2. This CDR3 spans 17 amino acids. V lost 5 bases to trimming and J lost 7 bases; unmatched junction nucleotides: 18. The germline CDR1 and CDR2 sequences are SGHNT and YYREEE (reference sequence). CDR3 coding DNA: TGTGCCAGCAGTCGTTTATCGGGAGCGGGAGGGCCTGGAGAGCAGTACTTC. It specifies CASSRLSGAGGPGEQYF. The full variable domain, with the rest looked up from reference TRBV5-4 and TRBJ2-7, is ETGVTQSPTHLIKTRGQQVTLRCSSQSGHNTVSWYQQALGQGPQFIFQYYREEENGRGNFPPRFSGLQFPNYSSELNVNALELDDSALYLCASSRLSGAGGPGEQYFGPGTRLTVT.

The V gene is TRBV4-1, the J gene TRBJ1-6; the D gene is possibly TRBD1 (5 bases). The CDR3 loop spans 17 amino acids. V was trimmed by 4 bases and J by 8 bases, leaving 21 bases between them. Looked up from germline, CDR1 is MGHRA and CDR2 is YSYEKL. The CDR3 nucleotides are TGCGCCAGCAGCCTTATTCGCGGGACGAGCATCGATTCACCCCTCCACTTT. This codes for CASSLIRGTSIDSPLHF.

The chain employs TRBV11-2 and TRBJ1-1; tentatively, D is TRBD1 (6 bases). This CDR3 spans 15 amino acids. Germline CDR1 reads SGHAT; CDR2 reads FQNNGV. Between the trimmed V and J ends, which lost 2 bases and 5 bases, there was a span of 15 bases. CDR3 residues: CASSLRGGAITEAFF. The DNA of the CDR3 is TGTGCCAGCAGCTTAAGGGGGGGGGCGATAACTGAAGCTTTCTTT.

The J gene is TRBJ1-1, the V gene TRBV4-1; the D is unclear. V was pared by 4 bases and J by 6 bases, with 12 bases between. This CDR3 has 13 residues. CDR1 is MGHRA and CDR2 is YSYEKL in the germline V gene. As DNA, the CDR3 is TGCGCCAGCAGCCCCCCGACAAGATCTGAAGCTTTCTTT. Protein: CASSPPTRSEAFF.

The gene calls are TRBV29-1 and TRBJ1-1; D is unresolved. The CDR3 has 9 residues. CDR1 and CDR2 from the germline V gene are SQVTM and ANQGSEA. V was shortened by 3 bases and J by 10 bases, with 6 bases between the two germline ends. The CDR3 is CSVDPGAFF. The CDR3 DNA sequence: TGCAGCGTTGACCCGGGAGCTTTCTTT.

This clone was seen only a few times. The chain has TRBV6-5 and TRBJ1-1, with 9 bases fitting TRBD1. There are 14 residues in the CDR3. Per the germline V gene, CDR1 is MNHEY and CDR2 is SVGAGI. Losses at the gene ends were 5 bases for V and 12 bases for J; bases not matched to a gene: 13. The CDR3 is CASSQPFEDRGPFF. CDR3 DNA sequence: TGTGCCAGCAGTCAACCTTTCGAGGACAGGGGACCTTTCTTT.

This chain links TRBV19 with TRBJ2-2; perhaps TRBD1 as D (5 bases). Per the germline V gene, CDR1 is LNHDA and CDR2 is SQIVND (reference sequence). V gave up 3 bases and J gave up 3 bases, with 11 bases separating them. The length of the CDR3 is 15 residues. The CDR3 region is CASSMGQIHTGELFF. The CDR3 DNA sequence: TGTGCCAGTAGTATGGGGCAGATTCACACCGGGGAGCTGTTTTTT.

This clone turned up a few times. The chain links TRBV27 to TRBJ2-2, with 8 bases identical to TRBD2. The junction had 9 bases not matched to a gene; V was cut back by 2 bases and J by 7 bases. There are 16 residues in the CDR3. CDR1 MNHEY and CDR2 SMNVEV come from the germline V gene (reference sequence). CDR3 in DNA: TGTGCCAGCAGTTTAGCCGGGAGGGCCGGTGGCGGGGAGCTGTTTTTT. Encoded protein: CASSLAGRAGGGELFF.

The chain employs TRBV7-2 and TRBJ2-3; D is undetermined. Trimming took 5 bases from V and 2 from J, leaving 11 bases between them. Germline V gene sequence: CDR1 SGHTA, CDR2 FQGNSA. This CDR3 is 14 amino acids long. The CDR3 spells CASSPEYITDTQYF. Here the CDR3 DNA reads TGTGCCAGCAGCCCCGAGTATATCACAGATACGCAGTATTTT.

The chain joins TRBV6-6 to TRBJ1-3, with TRBD1 identical over 11 bases. The CDR3 runs to 16 residues. V lost 5 bases, J lost 0 bases, and 3 bases stayed unmatched. Per germline, CDR1 MNHNY and CDR2 SVGAGI (reference sequence). The CDR3 DNA sequence: TGTGCCAGCAGTCCGGGACAGGGGGTCTCTGGAAACACCATATATTTT. It is translated as CASSPGQGVSGNTIYF.

The chain has TRBV9 and TRBJ2-7, with D uncertain. V lost 0 bases, J lost 2 bases, and 12 bases lay in between. This CDR3 region has 15 residues. Germline CDR1 SGDLS, CDR2 YYNGEE. CDR3 loop: CASSVGPHETYEQYF. CDR3 DNA sequence: TGTGCCAGCAGCGTAGGCCCCCATGAGACCTACGAGCAGTACTTC.